This entry lists 24 T cell receptor beta chains sequenced from one sample in a study of blood T cell repertoires in COVID-19. Sequencing used immunoSEQ multiplex PCR; TCRdb keeps in-frame clones, though not all of them. Here the sample spans roughly 200,000 clones, approximately 86% being singletons. Material for sequencing was peripheral blood. These receptors originate from a man between 18 and 29 years old with active or convalescent COVID-19.

The CDR3, as DNA: TGTGCCATCAGTGACTCAAGGGGGACAGGGTACGGCTACACCTTC. It is translated as CAISDSRGTGYGYTF. V usage is TRBV10-3 and J usage is TRBJ1-2; TRBD1 matches 9 bases. The junction had 10 bases not matched to a gene; V was cut back by 3 bases and J by 8 bases. Looked up from germline, CDR1 is ENHRY and CDR2 is SYGVKD. The CDR3 length is 15 residues.

This clone was recorded once. The rearrangement links TRBV2 to TRBJ2-1; the D is unclear. CDR1 is SNHLY, CDR2 FYNNEI, per germline. The CDR3 has 11 amino acids. Trimming removed 6 bases at V and 6 bases at J, with 6 bases between. CDR3 loop: CASSPFNEQFF. The DNA of the CDR3 is TGTGCCAGCAGCCCTTTCAATGAGCAGTTCTTC.

For this clone: Given a much more abundant clone one base away, this may be a read error. The genes are TRBV6-6 and TRBJ1-1, with a weak D call TRBD1 (5 bases). CDR1 and CDR2 from the germline V gene are MNHNY and SVGAGI (reference sequence). V was clipped by 2 bases and J by 8 bases, with 6 bases between them. The CDR3 sequence is 11 residues long. The CDR3 spells CASSYGQEAFF. The CDR3 bases are TGTGCCAGCAGTTACGGACAAGAAGCTTTCTTT.

The chain couples TRBV16 to TRBJ1-1; 8 bases map to TRBD1. Germline loops: CDR1 KGHSY, CDR2 FQNENV. With V trimmed by 6 bases and J by 1 base, 7 bases remained unmatched. The CDR3 is 15 amino acids. DNA of the CDR3: TGTGCCAGCAGTCTCCAGGGGGCAGGGAACACTGAAGCTTTCTTT. This sequence encodes CASSLQGAGNTEAFF.

Details on this clone: This likely comes from a read error, as the CDR3 has no conserved phenylalanine or tryptophan at its end. The limits of the CDR3 on the DNA are not certain, so only TCRdb's listed CDR3 is given. The chain combines TRBV7-9 with TRBJ1-2; no DNA check was done on the table's D call, TRBD1. Looked up from germline, CDR1 is SEHNR and CDR2 is FQNEAQ (reference sequence). The CDR3 is 14 residues long, counting both termini. The CDR3 region is CASSLAAQAPWEEL.

This clone was seen a few times. The chain carries TRBV6-5 and TRBJ2-2; 11 bases match TRBD1. The germline V gene has CDR1 MNHEY and CDR2 SVGAGI. The CDR3 loop spans 14 amino acids. J was trimmed by 5 bases and V by 7 bases; bases with no gene match: 3. CDR3 in DNA: TGTGCCAGCATTGGGACAGGGGGTACCGGGGAGCTGTTTTTT. Amino acid sequence: CASIGTGGTGELFF.

The V gene is TRBV27, the J gene TRBJ2-3; no firm D call. The V gene's germline CDR1 is MNHEY and CDR2 SMNVEV (reference sequence). The CDR3 contains 12 residues. Between the trimmed V and J ends, which lost 3 bases and 6 bases, there was a span of 7 bases. This CDR3 is CASSFDGDTQYF. The CDR3 DNA is TGTGCCAGCAGTTTCGACGGGGATACGCAGTATTTT.

The rearrangement links TRBV28 to TRBJ1-5; 9 bases are a match to TRBD1. The V segment lost 6 bases and the J segment 5 bases; nucleotides outside the gene matches: 2. CDR3 length equals 13 residues. Germline CDR1 reads MDHEN; CDR2 reads SYDVKM. The DNA of the CDR3 is TGTGCCAGCAGGTGGACAGGGGATCAGCCCCAGCATTTT. The encoded protein is CASRWTGDQPQHF.

This chain connects TRBV3-1 (or the pseudogene TRBV3-2) to TRBJ2-6; 11 positions agree with TRBD1. The CDR3 totals 17 residues. Germline V gives CDR1 LGHDT, CDR2 YNNKEL (reference sequence). Losses at the gene ends were 3 bases for V and 1 base for J; bases not matched to a gene: 2. This CDR3 is CASSHGQGASGANVLTF. For the CDR3, the DNA is TGTGCCAGCAGCCACGGACAGGGGGCGTCTGGGGCCAACGTCCTGACTTTC.

The chain joins TRBV7-8 to TRBJ1-3, with 7 positions matching TRBD1. J gave up 0 bases and V 2 bases, and 10 bases lay outside the gene matches. Germline V gene data show CDR1 as SGHVS and CDR2 as FQNEAQ. The CDR3 extends over 18 amino acids. The CDR3 here is CASSLLLRGQGSGNTIYF. The CDR3 DNA reads as TGTGCCAGCAGCTTACTGTTAAGGGGGCAAGGCTCTGGAAACACCATATATTTT.

The chain has TRBV10-1 and TRBJ2-3, with 11 bases matching TRBD2. With V trimmed by 2 bases and J by 5 bases, 3 bases remained unmatched. Germline CDR1 is WNHNN and CDR2 is SYGVQD (reference sequence). The CDR3 is 15 amino acids. The CDR3 loop reads CASSETSGSLDTQYF. The CDR3 DNA is TGCGCCAGCAGTGAGACTAGCGGGAGCCTAGATACGCAGTATTTT.

This clone was picked up one time. The chain has TRBV3-1 (or the pseudogene TRBV3-2) and TRBJ2-6, with D perhaps TRBD2 (6 bases). With 0 bases removed from V and 0 bases from J, the gap between germline ends came to 9 bases. Germline CDR1 is LGHDT and CDR2 is YNNKEL (reference sequence). CDR3 size: 17 residues. Here the CDR3 reads CASSQDKGGSGANVLTF. CDR3 in DNA: TGTGCCAGCAGCCAAGATAAGGGAGGCTCTGGGGCCAACGTCCTGACTTTC.

This rearrangement joins TRBV5-1 to TRBJ1-2; 7 positions match TRBD1. This CDR3 spans 14 amino acids. The ends lost 2 bases at V and 0 bases at J; junction bases unmatched: 1. Looked up from germline, CDR1 is SGHRS and CDR2 is YFSETQ. In DNA, the CDR3 is TGCGCCAGCAGCTTAGGGACAGCTAACTATGGCTACACCTTC. Amino acids: CASSLGTANYGYTF.

The rearrangement links TRBV28 to TRBJ1-2, with D possibly matching TRBD1 (5 bases). V shed 7 bases and J shed 8 bases, with 17 bases lying between them. CDR3 length equals 13 residues. Germline loops: CDR1 MDHEN, CDR2 SYDVKM. CDR3 loop: CASTLGGYRGYTF. In nucleotides, the CDR3 is TGTGCCAGCACCCTGGGGGGGTATCGCGGCTACACCTTC.

V is TRBV4-2 and J is TRBJ2-7; TRBD2 matches 11 bases. V shed 6 bases and J 3 bases; nucleotides not matched to a gene: 10. Germline loops: CDR1 LGHNA, CDR2 YNFKEQ. The CDR3 extends over 16 amino acids. CDR3 protein: CASRPHGTSGHYEQYF. CDR3 bases: TGTGCCAGCAGACCGCATGGGACTAGCGGACACTACGAGCAGTACTTC.

The J gene is TRBJ2-7, the V gene TRBV4-1, with 10 bases lining up with TRBD1. Trimming took 4 bases from V and 2 from J; bases not matched to a gene: 5. The CDR3 spans 15 residues. Germline CDR1 MGHRA, CDR2 YSYEKL. The CDR3 sequence is CASSPLGQGTYEQYF. The DNA of the CDR3 is TGCGCCAGCAGCCCTCTGGGACAGGGGACCTACGAGCAGTACTTC.

This clone was counted a few times. The chain couples TRBV11-2 to TRBJ1-1; a weak D match, TRBD1 (6 bases). Germline CDR1 reads SGHAT; CDR2 reads FQNNGV. This CDR3 spans 18 amino acids. The germline V and J ends were trimmed by 1 base and 0 bases, with 18 bases remaining between them. This CDR3 is CASSLVPGQVPLNTEAFF. The CDR3 DNA follows: TGTGCCAGCAGCTTAGTTCCGGGACAAGTACCCCTGAACACTGAAGCTTTCTTT. Complete variable domain (other parts from reference TRBV11-2 and TRBJ1-1): EAGVAQSPRYKIIEKRQSVAFWCNPISGHATLYWYQQILGQGPKLLIQFQNNGVVDDSQLPKDRFSAERLKGVDSTLKIQPAKLEDSAVYLCASSLVPGQVPLNTEAFFGQGTRLTVV.

A single count supports this clone. The chain uses TRBV7-9 and TRBJ1-3; 7 nucleotides line up with TRBD1. The germline V gene encodes CDR1 SEHNR and CDR2 FQNEAQ (reference sequence). The CDR3 spans 14 residues. The V and J ends lost 1 base and 6 bases, in that order; junction bases with no gene match: 3. CDR3 sequence reads: CASSLGQGENTIYF. The DNA for the CDR3 is TGTGCCAGCAGCTTAGGACAGGGCGAAAACACCATATATTTT.

This chain uses TRBV6-4 with TRBJ2-3; 9 bases are a match to TRBD2. Germline CDR1 is MRHNA and CDR2 is SNTAGT. The CDR3 has 15 amino acids. J gave up 4 bases and V 6 bases, and 8 bases lay outside the gene matches. The chain's CDR3 is CASRPGTSSSDTQYF. The DNA of the CDR3 is TGTGCCAGCAGACCCGGGACTAGCTCATCAGATACGCAGTATTTT.

The rearrangement links TRBV7-9 to TRBJ1-1; 7 bases match TRBD1. Germline V lookup: CDR1 SEHNR, CDR2 FQNEAQ (reference sequence). CDR3 length equals 13 residues. V was pared by 2 bases and J by 8 bases, with 5 bases of the junction left unmatched. CDR3 amino acids: CASSLWEQGEAFF. CDR3 sequence (DNA): TGTGCCAGCAGCTTATGGGAACAGGGGGAAGCTTTCTTT.

The chain is built from TRBV7-6 and TRBJ2-4, with D possibly matching TRBD2 (5 bases). The germline V gene has CDR1 SGHVS and CDR2 FNYEAQ. V lost 5 bases, J lost 1 base, and 12 bases lay in between. The CDR3 runs 15 residues. The CDR3 loop is CASSDEGSAKNIQYF. CDR3 DNA: TGTGCCAGCAGCGACGAGGGATCGGCCAAAAACATTCAGTACTTC.

This clone was observed a few times. This sequence joins TRBV30 and TRBJ2-2; D might be TRBD1 (5 bases). V lost 1 base to trimming and J lost 4 bases, with 13 bases between them. The CDR3 spans 15 residues. Germline V CDR1 and CDR2: GTSNPN, SVGIG (reference sequence). CDR3 DNA: TGTGCCTGGAGTGACGCAGGGCGGAGCACCGGGGAGCTGTTTTTT. Protein product: CAWSDAGRSTGELFF.

The rearrangement links TRBV10-3 to TRBJ2-5; 12 positions match TRBD1. Germline loops: CDR1 ENHRY, CDR2 SYGVKD. This CDR3 contains 20 residues. J gave up 3 bases and V 2 bases, and 16 bases lay outside the gene matches. CDR3 DNA sequence: TGTGCCATCAGTGAGAGCTGGGCCGCGGGACAGGGGGCCCGAGAAGAGACCCAGTACTTC. Amino acid sequence: CAISESWAAGQGAREETQYF.

V usage is TRBV28 and J usage is TRBJ1-2; the D is unclear. The V gene's germline CDR1 is MDHEN and CDR2 SYDVKM. Trimming cost V 8 bases and J 3 bases, with 10 bases left between them. The CDR3 runs to 12 residues. The CDR3 reads CASALSDYGYTF. The CDR3 DNA reads as TGTGCCAGCGCTCTTTCGGACTATGGCTACACCTTC.